This TCR beta chain was sequenced during a study of brain T cells in children with intractable seizures. V lost 8 bases, J lost 5 bases, and 15 bases lay in between. This CDR3 spans 13 amino acids. Clones were read by immunoSEQ multiplex PCR, and TCRdb kept only the in-frame ones, dropping some. The sample has 8,500 to 9,500 clones, 69% seen once. The study's findings and limits: Clones missing pre-surgery may reflect undersampling of that blood sample. Viral specificity was inferred only from CDR3 similarity; HCMV serostatus was unknown. Top 50 brain clonotypes included both public and private clones.

Regarding this clone: The target antigen is unknown.

Only cases whose brain tissue showed the highest T cell transcript signatures were sequenced. Pre-surgery treatment included at least one anti-epileptic drug. Sample: resected brain tissue, taken at surgery. This TCR derives from a girl aged 2 to 9 with tuberous sclerosis and intractable seizures. The rearrangement links TRBV12-3 or TRBV12-4 to TRBJ2-5; D may be TRBD2 (6 bases). CDR3 amino acids: CASGLGRGETQYF. The DNA of the CDR3 is TGTGCCAGCGGCCTGGGCCGGGGGGAGACCCAGTACTTC.